This is a list of T cell receptor beta chains from one sample in a study of response to subunit inactivated influenza vaccine. TCRdb fed the RT-PCR reads into MiXCR, producing one record per CDR3 protein. The sample shows roughly 700,000 distinct CDR3 sequences, around 16% of them seen only once. The specimen was PBMCs from blood, collected 12 days after vaccination. The receptors come from a man aged 50-60 years who received an inactivated influenza vaccine. CDR3s leave out the opening cysteine and the closing phenylalanine or tryptophan.

v_call: TRBV7-8
cdr3_aa: ASNLPGFALERETQY

v_call: TRBV30
cdr3_aa: AWSLAYEQY

v_call: TRBV6-1
cdr3_aa: ASSERLTATDTQY

v_call: TRBV7-9
cdr3_aa: ASSLASGTDSYEQY

v_call: TRBV3-1
cdr3_aa: ASSQGSVRILNTGELF

v_call: TRBV6-5
cdr3_aa: ASSYGTSGRSRTDTQY

v_call: TRBV7-3
cdr3_aa: ASSLRGGEQF

v_call: TRBV5-1
cdr3_aa: ASSKGLAGAQETQY

v_call: TRBV11-1
cdr3_aa: ASSLDSRGRVRNTEAF

v_call: TRBV4-3
cdr3_aa: ASSQDTATGGYTEAF

v_call: TRBV5-6
cdr3_aa: ASSQGTSGTRTDTQY

v_call: TRBV7-9
cdr3_aa: ASRTAYNSPLH

v_call: TRBV10-3
cdr3_aa: AITEGSTDTQY

v_call: TRBV20-1
cdr3_aa: SEGTAPGESEAF

v_call: TRBV4-3
cdr3_aa: ASSQGTSFYNEQF

v_call: TRBV5-1
cdr3_aa: ASSLASGGDTGELF

v_call: TRBV24-1
cdr3_aa: ATSDPRDRGLRELF

v_call: TRBV7-2
cdr3_aa: ASSQDPTGFETQY

v_call: TRBV5-6
cdr3_aa: ASSLRIGDSPLH

v_call: TRBV7-2
cdr3_aa: ASRQNTGELF

v_call: TRBV6-5
cdr3_aa: ASSYSSRVGEKLF

v_call: TRBV12-3/TRBV12-4
cdr3_aa: ASSHTGSYSYEQY

v_call: TRBV21-1
cdr3_aa: ASSLNLGQGRTDTQY

v_call: TRBV27
cdr3_aa: ASSRDRGLSEQF

v_call: TRBV6-1
cdr3_aa: ASSETGVSGNTIY

v_call: TRBV5-6
cdr3_aa: ASRPKREARNEQF

v_call: TRBV4-2
cdr3_aa: ASSQDAGAGEQF

v_call: TRBV7-2
cdr3_aa: ASSLHQSGRGDTQY

v_call: TRBV21-1
cdr3_aa: ASSPREEGSTDTQY

v_call: TRBV5-5
cdr3_aa: ASSLRASGGHLGEQY

v_call: TRBV29-1
cdr3_aa: SVVGTGVYEQY

v_call: TRBV6-2/TRBV6-3
cdr3_aa: ASSSLSPGVTEAF

v_call: TRBV28
cdr3_aa: ASRTSGQGNQPQH

v_call: TRBV5-3
cdr3_aa: ARSAGLAGESYNEQF

v_call: TRBV5-1
cdr3_aa: ASSFTSGGPNNEQF

v_call: TRBV25-1
cdr3_aa: ASSARGEKLF

v_call: TRBV5-1
cdr3_aa: ASSLGPGKTYEQY

v_call: TRBV20-1
cdr3_aa: SANPGLAVTYNEQF

v_call: TRBV20-1
cdr3_aa: SANPGLAAYNEQF

v_call: TRBV9
cdr3_aa: ASSDRQGSGANVLT

v_call: TRBV7-2
cdr3_aa: ASSLLSSTDTQY

v_call: TRBV7-6
cdr3_aa: ASSLIAGGTYNEQF

v_call: TRBV12-3/TRBV12-4
cdr3_aa: ASTITAGSGANVLT

v_call: TRBV4-2
cdr3_aa: ASSSLSQGGGEKLF

v_call: TRBV10-3
cdr3_aa: AISEASSGGAEGGELF

v_call: TRBV5-1
cdr3_aa: ASSLQGTEAF

v_call: TRBV10-3
cdr3_aa: AISDTAGSSSYEQY

v_call: TRBV12-3/TRBV12-4
cdr3_aa: ASSFGQEVSDTQY

v_call: TRBV6-5
cdr3_aa: ASSYSVLSLHTDTQY

v_call: TRBV6-4
cdr3_aa: ASSAGKNTEAF

v_call: TRBV5-1
cdr3_aa: ASSLPTGSVGYT

v_call: TRBV5-1
cdr3_aa: ASSLGGPGANVLT

v_call: TRBV6-2/TRBV6-3
cdr3_aa: ASSYVLGQPQH

v_call: TRBV9
cdr3_aa: ASSVGQGRSLDTQY

v_call: TRBV6-5
cdr3_aa: ASSYGVAGSLGDTQY

v_call: TRBV20-1
cdr3_aa: SARDGSLGTQY

v_call: TRBV5-5
cdr3_aa: ASSHSNEQF

v_call: TRBV14
cdr3_aa: ASAFLDEQF

v_call: TRBV29-1
cdr3_aa: IVVAYNEQF